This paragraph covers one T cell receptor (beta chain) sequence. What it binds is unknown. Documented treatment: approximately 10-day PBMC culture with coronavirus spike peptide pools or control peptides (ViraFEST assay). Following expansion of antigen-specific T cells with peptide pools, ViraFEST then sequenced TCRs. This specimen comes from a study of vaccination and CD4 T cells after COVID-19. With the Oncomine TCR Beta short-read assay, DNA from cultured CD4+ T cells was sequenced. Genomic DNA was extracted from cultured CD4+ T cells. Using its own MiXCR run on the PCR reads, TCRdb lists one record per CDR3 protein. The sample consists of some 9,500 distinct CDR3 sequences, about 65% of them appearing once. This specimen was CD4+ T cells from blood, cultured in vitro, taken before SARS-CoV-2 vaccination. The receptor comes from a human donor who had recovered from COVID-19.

The CDR3 bases are TGCAGTGCTCCGCGACTAGTCCAAGGCACAGATACGCAGTATTTT. This translates into CSAPRLVQGTDTQYF. The chain has TRBV20-1 and TRBJ2-3, with D tentatively TRBD2 (6 bases). CDR1 and CDR2 (germline): DFQATT, SNEGSKA (reference sequence). V lost 5 bases and J 1 base, leaving 16 bases between the germline ends. The CDR3 runs to 15 residues.